This T cell receptor beta chain came from a study of T cells in Graves' hyperthyroidism and ophthalmopathy. Using RNA transcripts as the source, TCR beta CDR3 regions were amplified. HTBI primers were employed in a first-round RT-PCR of the TCR CDR3. TCRdb processed the multiplex PCR reads anew with MiXCR; each CDR3 protein has one entry. The table lists approximately 640,000 distinct CDR3 sequences, roughly 17% of them singletons. Germline CDR1 and CDR2: KGHSH and LQKENI. V trimming: 2 bases; J trimming: 3 bases; junction bases outside the gene matches: 5. The CDR3 runs 16 residues. This clonotype was counted a few times.

The J gene is TRBJ2-7, the V gene TRBV18; 12 nucleotides match TRBD2. Sequencing was performed on blood. The clonotype comes from a man aged 50 to 60 with Graves' hyperthyroidism. This CDR3 is CASSPKGTSGLYEQYF. In DNA form, the CDR3 reads TGTGCCAGCTCACCAAAAGGGACTAGCGGGCTCTACGAGCAGTACTTC.